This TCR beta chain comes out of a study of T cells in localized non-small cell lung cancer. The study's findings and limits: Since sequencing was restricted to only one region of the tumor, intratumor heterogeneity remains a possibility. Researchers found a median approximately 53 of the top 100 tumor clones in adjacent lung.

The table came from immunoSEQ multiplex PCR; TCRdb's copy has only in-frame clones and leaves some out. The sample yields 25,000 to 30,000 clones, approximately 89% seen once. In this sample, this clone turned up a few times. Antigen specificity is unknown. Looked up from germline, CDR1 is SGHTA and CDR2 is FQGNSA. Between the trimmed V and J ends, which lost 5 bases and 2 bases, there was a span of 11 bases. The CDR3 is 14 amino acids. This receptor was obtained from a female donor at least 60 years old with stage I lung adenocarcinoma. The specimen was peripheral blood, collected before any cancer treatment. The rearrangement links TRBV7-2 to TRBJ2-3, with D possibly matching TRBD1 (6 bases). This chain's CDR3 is CASSRRTATDTQYF. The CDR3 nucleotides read TGTGCCAGCAGCCGCCGGACAGCCACAGATACGCAGTATTTT.